This section outlines one T cell receptor beta chain sequence together with its context. As yet, its antigen is unknown. This sample was taken from a study of cytomegalovirus exposure and HLA in healthy donors. The study's findings and limits: For most subjects, TCR beta sequences were reported to predict HLA-A and HLA-B alleles with accuracy. No immune exposure information besides CMV serostatus was available.

Primers for the PCR totalled 60 Vbeta and 13 Jbeta. As handled by the study authors: An analysis that came later counted around 80 million unique TCR beta chains, approximately 10 million shared. Produced via immunoSEQ multiplex PCR; TCRdb's table is partial and in-frame only. V and J calls and clone size are copied from that table; D and trimming were computed from the DNA. Here the sample spans about 92,000 clones, under 85% being singletons. This CDR3 region has 17 residues. Germline V gene data show CDR1 as LNHDA and CDR2 as SQIVND (reference sequence). Trimming removed 8 bases at V and 1 base at J, with 23 bases between.

Material: PBMCs. The receptor was isolated from a man aged 45 to 65 in good health and CMV-seropositive. J is TRBJ1-2 and V is TRBV19; no reliable D call. The CDR3 here is CASFNAGSRYLNYGYTF. The CDR3 DNA sequence: TGTGCCAGTTTCAACGCCGGGAGCCGCTACCTTAACTATGGCTACACCTTC.